This T cell receptor (beta chain) was captured by sequencing in a study of cytomegalovirus exposure and HLA in healthy donors. General observations from the study: Later analysis identified several of the most significant clusters that appeared linked to common viral pathogens. Within an earlier analysis, most TCR beta V segments proved productive either about 87% or about 30% of the time.

A remark on this clone: Its matching antigen is unknown.

Germline V CDR1 and CDR2: SGHRS, YFSETQ. This CDR3 contains 13 residues. The V segment lost 3 bases and the J segment 7 bases; nucleotides outside the gene matches: 7. With 60 Vbeta and 13 Jbeta primers, the PCR was carried out. Method: immunoSEQ multiplex PCR; TCRdb's copy keeps in-frame clones and lacks some. Found here are roughly 150,000 clones, 76% of them singletons; the top ten hold 2.5% to 3.5%. The sample consisted of PBMCs. The chain links TRBV5-1 to TRBJ2-7, with 7 bases lining up with TRBD1. This sequence originates from a male donor in good health and CMV-seronegative. The CDR3 sequence is CASSYEGAGEQYF. CDR3 in DNA: TGCGCCAGCAGCTATGAGGGGGCGGGTGAGCAGTACTTC.